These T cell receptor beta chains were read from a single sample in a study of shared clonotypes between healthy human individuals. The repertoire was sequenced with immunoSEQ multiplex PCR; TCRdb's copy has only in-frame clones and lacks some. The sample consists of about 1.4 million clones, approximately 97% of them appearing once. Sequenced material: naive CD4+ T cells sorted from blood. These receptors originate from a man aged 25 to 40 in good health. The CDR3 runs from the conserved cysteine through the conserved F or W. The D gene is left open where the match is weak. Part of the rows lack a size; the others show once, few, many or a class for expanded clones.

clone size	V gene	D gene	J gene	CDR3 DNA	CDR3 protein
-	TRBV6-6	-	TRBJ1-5	TGTGCCAGCAGTAAACAGGGCTTCGGTTTTAGGCAGCCCCAGCATTTT	CASSKQGFGFRQPQHF
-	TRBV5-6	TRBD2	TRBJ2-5	TGTGCCAGCAGCTTTGGAGTGAGCGGGAGGCTCCAAGAGACCCAGTACTTC	CASSFGVSGRLQETQYF
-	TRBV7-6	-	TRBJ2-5	TGTGCCAGCAGCTTCTCCCCTGGACGTACGCAAGAGACCCAGTACTTC	CASSFSPGRTQETQYF
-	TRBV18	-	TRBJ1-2	TGTGCCAGCTCACCATGGGGCGGAAGAGGTAACTATGGCTACACCTTC	CASSPWGGRGNYGYTF
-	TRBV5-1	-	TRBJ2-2	TGCGCCAGCAGCTTCGGGGGCAACACCGGGGAGCTGTTTTTT	CASSFGGNTGELFF
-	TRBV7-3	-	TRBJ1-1	TGTGCCAGCAGCTTACACAGGTCGAGCACTGAAGCTTTCTTT	CASSLHRSSTEAFF
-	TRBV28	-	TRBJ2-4	TGTGCCAGCAGTTTAGGGGGGCCAAACATTCAGTACTTC	CASSLGGPNIQYF
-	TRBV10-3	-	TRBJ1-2	TGTGCCATCGGGCAGGGACTCGCAAACTATGGCTACACCTTC	CAIGQGLANYGYTF
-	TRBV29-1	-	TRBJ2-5	TGCAGCGTCCGGGGGACACTCGTTTGGGAGACCCAGTACTTC	CSVRGTLVWETQYF
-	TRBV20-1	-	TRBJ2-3	TGCAGTGCTGCTCAAGGGGATACGCAGTATTTT	CSAAQGDTQYF
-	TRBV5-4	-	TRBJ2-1	TGTGCCAGCAGCTTGGCCTCCCAGCGGACCTACAATGAGCAGTTCTTC	CASSLASQRTYNEQFF
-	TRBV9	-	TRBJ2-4	TGTGCCAGCGGGAGAGGGTACGGGGCCAAAAACATTCAGTACTTC	CASGRGYGAKNIQYF
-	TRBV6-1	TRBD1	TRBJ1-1	TGTGCCAGCAGTAAAACAGGGGAAGGCGAAGCTTTCTTT	CASSKTGEGEAFF
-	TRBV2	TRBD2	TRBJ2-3	TGTGCCAGCAGACCTAGCGGGAGTTCGACAGATACGCAGTATTTT	CASRPSGSSTDTQYF
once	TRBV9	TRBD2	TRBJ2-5	TGTGCCAGCAGCGTAGAAGGTAGCGGGTTCCAAGAGACCCAGTACTTC	CASSVEGSGFQETQYF
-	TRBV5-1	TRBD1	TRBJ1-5	TGCGCCAGCAGCGCAGGGACAGGGGTCAATCAGCCCCAGCATTTT	CASSAGTGVNQPQHF
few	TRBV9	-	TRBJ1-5	TGTGCCAGCAGCCATTCAGGGTTGCAGCCCCAGCATTTT	CASSHSGLQPQHF
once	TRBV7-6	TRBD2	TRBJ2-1	TGTGCCAGCAGCCTTCGGACTAGCGGGAGGGCAGAAGGTGGTGAGCAGTTCTTC	CASSLRTSGRAEGGEQFF
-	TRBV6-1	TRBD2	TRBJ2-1	TGTGCCTGGGGGGGATACAATGAGCAGTTCTTC	CAWGGYNEQFF
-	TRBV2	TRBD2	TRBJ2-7	TGTGCCAGCGTTCCCGGGACTATAGGCGGCGAGCAGTACTTC	CASVPGTIGGEQYF
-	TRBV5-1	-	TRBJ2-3	TGCGCCAGCAGCTTTGAGCGGGCCTATACGCAGTATTTT	CASSFERAYTQYF
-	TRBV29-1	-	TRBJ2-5	TGCAGCGTTGGTTGGAGGGATCAAGAGACCCAGTACTTC	CSVGWRDQETQYF
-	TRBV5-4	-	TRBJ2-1	TGTGCCAGCAGCTTGGAAGCGGTAAATGAGCAGTTCTTC	CASSLEAVNEQFF
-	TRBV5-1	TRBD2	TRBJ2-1	TGCGCCAGCAGTCGGACTAGCGGGAGTGAGGGCAATGAGCAGTTCTTC	CASSRTSGSEGNEQFF
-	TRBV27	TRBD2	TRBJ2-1	TGTGCCAGCAGTGAGCGGGGTCGGGTGAATGAGCAGTTCTTC	CASSERGRVNEQFF
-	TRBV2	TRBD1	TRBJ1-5	TGTGCCAGCAGAGGGGACAGGGAGGGGGTCAATCAGCCCCAGCATTTT	CASRGDREGVNQPQHF
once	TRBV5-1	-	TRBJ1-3	TGCGCCAGCAGCTTGAATACTGGAAACACCATATATTTT	CASSLNTGNTIYF